The 8 T cell receptor beta chains below were found in one sample sequenced in a study of cytomegalovirus exposure and HLA in healthy donors. Repertoires were generated with immunoSEQ multiplex PCR, while TCRdb's copy carries only in-frame clones and drops some. Of 180,000 or so clones in the sample, 84% are singletons; the top ten hold about an eighth. Sequenced input: PBMCs. These receptors all come from a woman in her thirties in good health and CMV-seropositive.

This clone was found a few times. The chain uses TRBV2 and TRBJ1-1, with D unresolved. This CDR3 comprises 12 residues. CDR1 is SNHLY, CDR2 FYNNEI, per germline. The V and J ends lost 6 bases and 5 bases respectively, with 10 bases between them. CDR3 DNA: TGTGCCAGCAGGCCAAGCTGGACTGAAGCTTTCTTT. Protein product: CASRPSWTEAFF.

The V gene is TRBV2, the J gene TRBJ1-5, with D possibly matching TRBD1 (5 bases). The CDR3 has 15 residues. V gave up 5 bases and J gave up 5 bases, with 16 bases separating them. Looked up from germline, CDR1 is SNHLY and CDR2 is FYNNEI. CDR3 nucleotides: TGTGCCAGCAGTTCGCCTCCGGGACTGGATCAGCCCCAGCATTTT. As protein: CASSSPPGLDQPQHF.

The chain carries TRBV5-1 and TRBJ2-2; D gene unclear. V was cut by 0 bases and J by 3 bases, with 6 bases left in between. This CDR3 is built from 14 residues. Germline V gene data show CDR1 as SGHRS and CDR2 as YFSETQ. In DNA, the CDR3 is TGCGCCAGCAGCTTGGCCCTTTACACCGGGGAGCTGTTTTTT. It codes for CASSLALYTGELFF.

J is TRBJ2-1 and V is TRBV9; 12 bases agree with TRBD1. The CDR3 contains 17 residues. Germline V gene sequence: CDR1 SGDLS, CDR2 YYNGEE. The J segment lost 9 bases and the V segment lost 4 bases, leaving 14 bases of the junction unmatched. CDR3 loop: CASSPRYRDRGPGEQFF. In DNA form, the CDR3 reads TGTGCCAGCAGCCCTAGATACCGGGACAGGGGGCCCGGTGAGCAGTTCTTC.

This chain joins TRBV6-1 and TRBJ2-7; no firm D call. In germline, CDR1 is MNHNS, CDR2 SASEGT. The CDR3 runs to 15 residues. V was cut by 0 bases and J by 2 bases, with 11 bases left in between. The DNA for the CDR3 is TGTGCCAGCAGTGAAGCTTATCTATATCCCTACGAGCAGTACTTC. Translated: CASSEAYLYPYEQYF.

CDR3 in DNA: TGTGCCAGCAGTTTACCCCACAGGGCCTTCGGCGAGCAGTACTTC. Amino acid sequence: CASSLPHRAFGEQYF. The chain carries TRBV28 and TRBJ2-7, with a possible D match to TRBD1 (6 bases). CDR1 and CDR2 from the germline V gene are MDHEN and SYDVKM. The CDR3 covers 15 residues. With 2 bases removed from V and 6 bases from J, the gap between germline ends came to 17 bases.

V and J are TRBV28 and TRBJ2-7; TRBD2 aligns across 8 bases. This CDR3 comprises 14 residues. The germline CDR1 and CDR2 sequences are MDHEN and SYDVKM. After removal of 4 bases from V and 0 bases from J, the junction contained 2 bases not matched to a gene. The CDR3 bases are TGTGCCAGCAGTTACCTAGCGGGCTCCTACGAGCAGTACTTC. Its translation is CASSYLAGSYEQYF.

This CDR3 is CSVEYQGAKGRTEAFF. DNA of the CDR3: TGCAGCGTTGAGTACCAGGGGGCGAAAGGAAGAACTGAAGCTTTCTTT. The V and J genes are TRBV29-1 and TRBJ1-1; 8 bases are shared with TRBD1. Trimming removed 3 bases from V and 5 bases from J; junction bases left unmatched: 14. The CDR3 totals 16 residues. Germline V gives CDR1 SQVTM, CDR2 ANQGSEA.